Each of the 8 T cell receptor beta chains below was sequenced from the same sample in a study of T cell responses to AZD1222 COVID-19 vaccine. Generated by immunoSEQ multiplex PCR, the TCRdb table keeps only in-frame clones and is missing some. The table lists 120,000 or so clones, about 89% of them singletons. The source material was peripheral blood, sampled on day 0 of MenACWY control vaccination. The receptors here all came from an adult in good health.

V is TRBV5-8 and J is TRBJ2-1; 10 nucleotides match TRBD2. Per germline, CDR1 SGHTS and CDR2 YDEGEE. The ends lost 4 bases at V and 10 bases at J; junction bases unmatched: 8. CDR3 length: 14 residues. This CDR3 reads CASSAGTSVGEQFF. The CDR3 bases are TGTGCCAGCAGCGCCGGGACTAGCGTCGGAGAGCAGTTCTTC.

The chain is built from TRBV7-2 and TRBJ2-7; D gene ambiguous. The CDR3 contains 15 residues. V lost 0 bases, J lost 3 bases, and 12 bases lay in between. CDR1 and CDR2 from the germline V gene are SGHTA and FQGNSA. The CDR3 DNA is TGTGCCAGCAGCTTAGCGCGGTACAGAAACTACGAGCAGTACTTC. Translating it yields CASSLARYRNYEQYF.

The chain joins TRBV19 to TRBJ2-5; 13 positions agree with TRBD2. J was trimmed by 5 bases and V by 6 bases; bases with no gene match: 6. This CDR3 spans 15 amino acids. Germline CDR1 is LNHDA and CDR2 is SQIVND (reference sequence). The CDR3 loop is CASSGTSGMIETQYF. For the CDR3, the DNA is TGTGCCAGTAGCGGGACTAGCGGGATGATCGAGACCCAGTACTTC.

The table lists this clone with a few counts. This chain uses TRBV9 with TRBJ1-3, with a tentative D call TRBD1 (5 bases). Trimming shortened V by 2 bases and J by 3 bases, and 12 bases separated the two germline ends. The CDR3 has 15 residues. Germline V lookup: CDR1 SGDLS, CDR2 YYNGEE. The CDR3 here is CASSVSWGGGNTIYF. In DNA form, the CDR3 reads TGTGCCAGCAGCGTGAGTTGGGGGGGTGGAAACACCATATATTTT.

This clone was detected a few times. This chain joins TRBV9 and TRBJ1-1; no firm D call. V shed 4 bases and J shed 1 base, with 5 bases lying between them. From germline, CDR1 is SGDLS and CDR2 YYNGEE. This CDR3 region has 12 residues. The CDR3 coding sequence is TGTGCCAGCAGCCCGGCGAACACTGAAGCTTTCTTT. It specifies CASSPANTEAFF.

This sequence joins TRBV7-9 and TRBJ2-7; 11 bases are shared with TRBD2. Germline CDR1 SEHNR, CDR2 FQNEAQ (reference sequence). V lost 5 bases, J lost 4 bases, and 7 bases stayed unmatched. The CDR3 covers 15 residues. CDR3 bases: TGTGCCAGCAGCCGATCCGGGACTAGCGGTTACGAGCAGTACTTC. Residues: CASSRSGTSGYEQYF.

This chain connects TRBV18 to TRBJ2-1, with D maybe TRBD2 (6 bases). The CDR3 extends over 15 amino acids. Germline V CDR1 and CDR2: KGHSH, LQKENI. V was clipped by 2 bases and J by 8 bases, with 16 bases between them. CDR3 sequence (DNA): TGTGCCAGCTCACCAGCCGGACTAAAAGGGCATGAGCAGTTCTTC. Translation gives CASSPAGLKGHEQFF.

The chain employs TRBV30 and TRBJ2-2, with 11 bases fitting TRBD1. CDR1 is GTSNPN, CDR2 SVGIG, per germline (reference sequence). The CDR3 covers 17 residues. After removal of 2 bases from V and 0 bases from J, the junction contained 5 bases not matched to a gene. CDR3 in amino acids: CAWSLLGQGANTGELFF. In DNA form, the CDR3 reads TGTGCCTGGAGTTTATTGGGACAGGGGGCGAACACCGGGGAGCTGTTTTTT.